This paragraph reports one T cell receptor beta chain. The antigen remains undetermined. These data originate in a study of blood T cells in healthy people across ages. Notes on the study in general: Lack of knowledge of donor CMV status possibly confounded expanded clonotype changes.

The CDR3 covers 14 residues. The V gene lost 5 bases and the J gene lost 2 bases, with 13 bases spanning the gap. Germline-derived CDR1 and CDR2 are MNHNY and SVGAGI (reference sequence). The second PCR ran roughly 6 to 12 cycles with a sample-barcoded 5' primer and J-beta primers. Each cDNA molecule, via a template-switch adaptor with 12 random nucleotides, was tagged. TCRdb reprocessed the 5' RACE reads via MiXCR and lists one record per CDR3 protein. This repertoire shows under 700,000 distinct CDR3 sequences, under 30% found once; its top ten account for roughly 9%. These records were also assigned to another study, of T cells of mothers and their children. According to that study: Six children and their three healthy Caucasian mothers were the donors.

The chain recombines TRBV6-6 with TRBJ2-7; maybe TRBD2 (5 bases). Sequencing was performed on blood. This TCR derives from a boy between 10 and 17 years old in good health. The CDR3 bases are TGTGCCAGCAGTCCGATGGGAGTTACCTACGAGCAGTACTTC. This sequence encodes CASSPMGVTYEQYF.